This entry is about one TCR beta chain. The target of this receptor is not known. No base quality values were provided; no much bigger clone lies one nucleotide off. The source of the sample is a study of blood T cell repertoires in COVID-19 (dated by TCRdb to about 2020). General notes on the study: Collaborator samples came from the United States, Italy and Spain and covered acute and convalescent phases of COVID-19. The material from the prospective study consisted of cDNA or gDNA derived from T cells, B-cell-depleted T cells, or PBMCs. Deeply sampled blood TCRbeta repertoires from subjects exposed to, actively infected with, or recovered from COVID-19 were included in the dataset. The repertoires were released in a freely available public database meant as a resource for research on the immune response to SARS-CoV-2. The samples were drawn from two sources: the first 160 participants of the ongoing ImmuneRACE study, and 1,254 subjects contributed by 6 global collaborators. Nearly every sample came with metadata listing a de-identified subject ID, COVID-19 status, age in years and sex. Where available, HLA class I and class II types were taken from metadata supplied by the sample provider and were not determined by assay-based typing. What the study reported, not specific to this receptor: The quantity of clinical and demographic metadata differed by source and by participant and was supplied without curation.

TCRbeta CDR3 regions were amplified from genomic DNA by means of the immunoSEQ Assay, a bias-controlled multiplex PCR. The source study handled its data this way. The number of nucleated cells in each sample was estimated from the amplification of reference gene primers within the assay. To quantify the absolute abundance of each unique TCRbeta CDR3 rearrangement, sequence reads were collapsed and filtered. Productive Simpson clonality was computed per sample as the square root of Simpson's diversity index over productive rearrangements. Imported from immuneACCESS, the table was reduced by TCRdb to in-frame sequences with V and J called. These copies leave out some clones; in studies compared against another copy, an unresolved V gene accounts for under half, and the cause of the remainder is not known. V and J calls and clone size are those listed in that table; D and trimming were worked out from the DNA. The sample table contains roughly 180,000 clones; only one count was recorded for approximately 82% of them. The leading ten clones occupy approximately 4% of the sample.

Participants in the prospective study were aged roughly 18 to 95 years, lived in 20 to 30 United States geographic areas, and enrolled through a virtual design. Cohort assignment in the prospective study relied on participant-reported clinical history from a screening survey and a study questionnaire. In the prospective study, mobile phlebotomists collected whole blood, serum and a nasopharyngeal or oropharyngeal swab from each participant. Participants in the prospective study had the option to provide additional blood draws and questionnaires over a roughly two-month period. Before DNA extraction, blood samples from the prospective study were shipped at room temperature or frozen. Input material: PBMCs or T cells enriched from blood (not recorded which). The TCR originated in a woman aged 45 to 65 in a cohort exposed to, infected with or recovered from COVID-19 (not recorded which).

The CDR3 reads as follows: CASSIKTGQYEQYF. The nucleotide sequence is TGTGCCAGCAGTATAAAAACGGGACAGTACGAGCAGTACTTC. In this chain, TRBV27 is recombined with TRBJ2-7, with 7 junctional bases fitting TRBD1. The CDR3 has 14 amino acids, counting the end cysteine and phenylalanine. Of the read, only the CDR3 DNA is kept; its 42 bases are in frame from base 1. Looking up the germline V gene (reference sequence) yields CDR1 MNHEY and CDR2 SMNVEV. After removal of 5 bases from V and 4 bases from J, the junction retains 8 bases not matched to a gene.